This T cell receptor (beta chain) is from a study of cytomegalovirus exposure and HLA in healthy donors. A multiplex PCR was run with 60 Vbeta primers and 13 Jbeta primers. Sequencing was performed with immunoSEQ multiplex PCR; in TCRdb, only in-frame clones are kept and a portion is missing. The repertoire has some 150,000 clones, 80% to 90% of them found once; the top ten carry roughly 7.7%. Per the germline V gene, CDR1 is LGHNA and CDR2 is YSLEER. The CDR3 length is 15 residues. The junction had 6 bases not matched to a gene; V was cut back by 5 bases and J by 5 bases. The sample holds a few counts of this clone.

The sequence came from a woman aged 30 to 39 in good health and CMV-seropositive. The V call is TRBV4-3, the J call TRBJ2-2, with TRBD1 matching over 9 bases. Source material: PBMCs. CDR3 amino acids: CASSGRDRATGELFF. The CDR3 DNA reads as TGCGCCAGCAGCGGAAGGGACAGGGCAACCGGGGAGCTGTTTTTT.